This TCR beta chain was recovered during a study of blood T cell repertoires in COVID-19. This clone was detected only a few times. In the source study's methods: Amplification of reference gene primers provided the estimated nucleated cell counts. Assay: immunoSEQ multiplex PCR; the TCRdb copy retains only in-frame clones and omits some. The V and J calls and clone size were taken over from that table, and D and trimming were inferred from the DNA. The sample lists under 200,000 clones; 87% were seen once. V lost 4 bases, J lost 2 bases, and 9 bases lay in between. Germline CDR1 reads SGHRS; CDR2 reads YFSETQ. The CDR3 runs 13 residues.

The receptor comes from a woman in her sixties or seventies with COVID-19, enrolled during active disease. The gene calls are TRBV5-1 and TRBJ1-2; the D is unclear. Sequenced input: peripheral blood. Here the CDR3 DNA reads TGCGCCAGCAGCCCGGGTCCCAACTATGGCTACACCTTC. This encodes CASSPGPNYGYTF.